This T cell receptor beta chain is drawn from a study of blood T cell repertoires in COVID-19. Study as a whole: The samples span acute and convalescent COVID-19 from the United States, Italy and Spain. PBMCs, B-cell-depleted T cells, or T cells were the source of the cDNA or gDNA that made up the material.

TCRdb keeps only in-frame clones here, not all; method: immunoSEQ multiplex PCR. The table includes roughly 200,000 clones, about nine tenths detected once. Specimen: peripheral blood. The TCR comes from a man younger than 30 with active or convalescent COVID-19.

This chain's CDR3 is CACSLGTGSQPQHF. As DNA, the CDR3 is TGTGCCTGCAGCCTTGGGACAGGGAGTCAGCCCCAGCATTTT. The gene calls are TRBV30 and TRBJ1-5; 9 bases are a match to TRBD1. There are 14 residues in the CDR3. J lost 6 bases, V lost 6 bases, and 9 bases had no gene match. Germline loops: CDR1 GTSNPN, CDR2 SVGIG (reference sequence).